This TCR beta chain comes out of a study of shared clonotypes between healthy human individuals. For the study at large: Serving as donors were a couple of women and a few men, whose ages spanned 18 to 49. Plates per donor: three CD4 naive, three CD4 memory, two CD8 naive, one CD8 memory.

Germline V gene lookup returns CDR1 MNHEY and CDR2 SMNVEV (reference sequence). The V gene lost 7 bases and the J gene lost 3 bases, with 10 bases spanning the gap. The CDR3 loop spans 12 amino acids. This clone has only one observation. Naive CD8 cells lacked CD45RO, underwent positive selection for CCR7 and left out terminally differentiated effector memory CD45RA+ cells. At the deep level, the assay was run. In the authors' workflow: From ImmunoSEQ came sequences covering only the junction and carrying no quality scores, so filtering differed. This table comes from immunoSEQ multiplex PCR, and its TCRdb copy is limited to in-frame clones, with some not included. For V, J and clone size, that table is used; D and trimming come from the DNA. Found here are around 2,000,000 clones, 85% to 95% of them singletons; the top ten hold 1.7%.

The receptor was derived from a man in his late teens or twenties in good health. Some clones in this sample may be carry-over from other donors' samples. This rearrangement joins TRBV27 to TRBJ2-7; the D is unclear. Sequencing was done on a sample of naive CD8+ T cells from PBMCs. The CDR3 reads CASTHSGYEQYF. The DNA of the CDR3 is TGTGCCAGCACCCACTCCGGCTACGAGCAGTACTTC.